One and the same sample provided the 2 T cell receptor beta chains below, sequenced in a study of shared clonotypes between healthy human individuals. TCRdb keeps only in-frame clones here, not all; method: immunoSEQ multiplex PCR. Of about 2.2 million clones in the sample, about 94% were seen once. Positive CCR7 selection of CD45RO-negative cells yielded the naive CD8 cells, and terminally differentiated effector memory CD45RA+ cells were excluded. The sample was naive CD8+ T cells from PBMCs. These receptors all stem from a man aged 18 to 35 in good health. Some clones in this sample may be carry-over from other donors' samples.

The chain combines TRBV27 with TRBJ2-5; D is ambiguous. Germline V gene lookup returns CDR1 MNHEY and CDR2 SMNVEV (reference sequence). CDR3 length: 15 residues. V gave up 2 bases and J gave up 3 bases, with 13 bases separating them. The CDR3 nucleotides read TGTGCCAGCAGTTTAGGCCCCAATGGGAAAGAGACCCAGTACTTC. Its protein product is CASSLGPNGKETQYF.

This rearrangement joins TRBV6-6 to TRBJ2-7; D is perhaps TRBD1 (5 bases). Trimming removed 6 bases from V and 4 bases from J, with 13 bases in between. The germline CDR1 and CDR2 sequences are MNHNY and SVGAGI (reference sequence). The CDR3 extends over 13 amino acids. The CDR3 region is CASRRVTGYEQYF. The CDR3 nucleotides are TGTGCCAGCAGACGCGTAACAGGTTACGAGCAGTACTTC.